This TCR beta chain was obtained from a study of CD8 T cells in Susac syndrome. Negative isolation yielded CD4+ and CD8+ T cells, and FACS enriched TEMRA cells. Reverse transcription of about 0.45 to 1 ug RNA was carried out with random hexamers. The method of amplification for TCR beta CDR3 was immunoSEQ multiplex PCR, covering 54 Vbeta and 13 Jbeta. TCRdb passed the immunoSEQ multiplex PCR reads through MiXCR, listing each CDR3 protein once. The sample yields about 300,000 distinct CDR3 sequences, roughly 90% seen once. A note on this clonotype: A read error may produce the germline difference seen at one junction end.

CDR3 length: 12 residues. Germline loops: CDR1 SEHNR, CDR2 FQNEAQ (reference sequence). The specimen sequenced was CD8+ T cells from PBMCs. The TCR was taken from a human donor with multiple sclerosis. The rearrangement links TRBV7-9 to TRBJ2-5; TRBD2 might be the D (6 bases). This CDR3 reads CASSLGTPALDF. The CDR3 region has the DNA TGTGCCAGCAGCTTGGGGACTCCAGCATTGGACTTC.